This T cell receptor (beta chain) was documented in a study of neurological immune-mediated disorders. General study results and limits: No CDR3 amino acid sequences recurred among expanded clones across subjects, suggesting private repertoires in all groups.

This clonotype was observed at least ten times. Its target is not known. The CDR3 contains 16 residues. CDR1 is ENHRY and CDR2 is SYGVKD in the germline V gene. V was clipped by 3 bases and J by 5 bases, with 19 bases between them. MiXCR was run by TCRdb on the 5' RACE reads, yielding one entry per CDR3 protein. The data hold 30,000 or so distinct CDR3 sequences, with approximately 4.3% observed a single time. The sequence was obtained from a man between 18 and 29 years old in good health. The rearrangement joins TRBV10-3 to TRBJ1-1; D remains unclear. The sample comprised PBMCs. The CDR3 bases are TGTGCCATCAGTGACCCGAAAGGACCGGTGGGGACTGAAGCTTTCTTT. Translated: CAISDPKGPVGTEAFF.